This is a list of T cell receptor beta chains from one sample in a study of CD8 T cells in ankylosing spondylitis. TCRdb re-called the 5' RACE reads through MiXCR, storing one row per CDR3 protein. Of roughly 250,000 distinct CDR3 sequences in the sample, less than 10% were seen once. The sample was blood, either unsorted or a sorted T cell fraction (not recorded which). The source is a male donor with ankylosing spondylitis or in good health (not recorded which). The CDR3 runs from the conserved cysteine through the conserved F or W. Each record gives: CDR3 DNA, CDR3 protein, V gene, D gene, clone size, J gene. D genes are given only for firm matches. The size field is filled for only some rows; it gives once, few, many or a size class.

CDR3nt: TGCGCCAGCAGCCCGGAGGACGGCACAGATACGCAGTATTTT
CDR3aa: CASSPEDGTDTQYF
v_gene: TRBV5-1
d_gene: NA
abundance: many
j_gene: TRBJ2-3

CDR3nt: TGTGCCAGTAGTCATTTGAACACTGAAGCTTTCTTT
CDR3aa: CASSHLNTEAFF
v_gene: TRBV19
d_gene: NA
abundance: many
j_gene: TRBJ1-1

CDR3nt: TGTGCCAGCAGCCAGTCTAGCGGACTGTACCCCTACGAGCAGTACTTC
CDR3aa: CASSQSSGLYPYEQYF
v_gene: TRBV3-1
d_gene: TRBD2
abundance: many
j_gene: TRBJ2-7

CDR3nt: TGTGCCACCAGCCGGGACAGGGGTAATTCACCCCTCCACTTT
CDR3aa: CATSRDRGNSPLHF
v_gene: TRBV15
d_gene: TRBD1
abundance: NA
j_gene: TRBJ1-6

CDR3nt: TGTGCCAGTGGGTTTTATCAGCCCCAGCATTTT
CDR3aa: CASGFYQPQHF
v_gene: TRBV19
d_gene: NA
abundance: NA
j_gene: TRBJ1-5

CDR3nt: TGTGCTAGTGGTCTGGAGCCGAACAGTGAAGCTTTCTTT
CDR3aa: CASGLEPNSEAFF
v_gene: TRBV12-5
d_gene: NA
abundance: once
j_gene: TRBJ1-1

CDR3nt: TGCAGTGCTTCCGGACAGGGGAGGGCTGAAGCTTTCTTT
CDR3aa: CSASGQGRAEAFF
v_gene: TRBV20-1
d_gene: TRBD1
abundance: many
j_gene: TRBJ1-1

CDR3nt: TGTGCCACCAGTGCCGGGGGCGTTATTAACACTGAAGCTTTCTTT
CDR3aa: CATSAGGVINTEAFF
v_gene: TRBV24-1
d_gene: NA
abundance: many
j_gene: TRBJ1-1

CDR3nt: TGTGCCAGCAGGGTAGTGGAGTACAATGAGCAGTTCTTC
CDR3aa: CASRVVEYNEQFF
v_gene: TRBV2
d_gene: NA
abundance: many
j_gene: TRBJ2-1

CDR3nt: TGTGCCAGCAGCAGAGTCGTGGCCGAGCAGTACTTC
CDR3aa: CASSRVVAEQYF
v_gene: TRBV21-1
d_gene: NA
abundance: few
j_gene: TRBJ2-7

CDR3nt: TGCAGTGCTAGGCCCGGGACCCACAGCTCCTACAATGAGCAGTTCTTC
CDR3aa: CSARPGTHSSYNEQFF
v_gene: TRBV20-1
d_gene: NA
abundance: many
j_gene: TRBJ2-1

CDR3nt: TGCGCCAGCAGCTCAGGGGAGGAATATGAAAAACTGTTTTTT
CDR3aa: CASSSGEEYEKLFF
v_gene: TRBV5-1
d_gene: NA
abundance: many
j_gene: TRBJ1-4

CDR3nt: TGTGCTAGTGGCCTGAACAACTACGAGCAGTACTTC
CDR3aa: CASGLNNYEQYF
v_gene: TRBV12-5
d_gene: NA
abundance: few
j_gene: TRBJ2-7

CDR3nt: TGTGCCAGTAGCCGCTTCGGTCAGGGAGAGCAGTTCTTC
CDR3aa: CASSRFGQGEQFF
v_gene: TRBV19
d_gene: NA
abundance: few
j_gene: TRBJ2-1

CDR3nt: TGTGCCAGCAGCAAACTAGCGGGGGGGCGAGAGACCCAGTACTTC
CDR3aa: CASSKLAGGRETQYF
v_gene: TRBV7-9
d_gene: TRBD2
abundance: NA
j_gene: TRBJ2-5

CDR3nt: TGTGCCATCAGTGAGTCCCAGGTTGGCTACACCTTC
CDR3aa: CAISESQVGYTF
v_gene: TRBV10-3
d_gene: NA
abundance: NA
j_gene: TRBJ1-2

CDR3nt: TGCGCCAGCAATCCTGGACTAGCGGATTACCAAGAGACCCAGTACTTC
CDR3aa: CASNPGLADYQETQYF
v_gene: TRBV5-1
d_gene: TRBD2
abundance: many
j_gene: TRBJ2-5

CDR3nt: TGCAGTGCTAGCCCGGGTAGCTCACCCCTCCACTTT
CDR3aa: CSASPGSSPLHF
v_gene: TRBV20-1
d_gene: NA
abundance: many
j_gene: TRBJ1-6

CDR3nt: TGTGCCACCAGCAGAGATGTATGGGGGGCCGAAGCTTTCTTT
CDR3aa: CATSRDVWGAEAFF
v_gene: TRBV15
d_gene: NA
abundance: many
j_gene: TRBJ1-1

CDR3nt: TGCAGCGTTGAGACAGAGAACACTGAAGCTTTCTTT
CDR3aa: CSVETENTEAFF
v_gene: TRBV29-1
d_gene: NA
abundance: many
j_gene: TRBJ1-1

CDR3nt: TGTGCTAGTGGTCTGTCCGGTGGCCGGAAGAACATTCAGTACTTC
CDR3aa: CASGLSGGRKNIQYF
v_gene: TRBV12-5
d_gene: NA
abundance: many
j_gene: TRBJ2-4

CDR3nt: TGCAGTGCTACCGGCGGGACAGGCAACTACAATGAGCAGTTCTTC
CDR3aa: CSATGGTGNYNEQFF
v_gene: TRBV20-1
d_gene: TRBD1
abundance: many
j_gene: TRBJ2-1

CDR3nt: TGCAGTGCTGGCAACTTAGGAAACACTGAAGCTTTCTTT
CDR3aa: CSAGNLGNTEAFF
v_gene: TRBV20-1
d_gene: NA
abundance: many
j_gene: TRBJ1-1

CDR3nt: TGTGCCAGCAGTTACGGGGTGGCGAACACTGAAGCTTTCTTT
CDR3aa: CASSYGVANTEAFF
v_gene: TRBV6-5
d_gene: NA
abundance: NA
j_gene: TRBJ1-1

CDR3nt: TGCGCCAGCAGCGACATTCCCCCACGGGGGCTAAGAAACGAGCAGTACTTC
CDR3aa: CASSDIPPRGLRNEQYF
v_gene: TRBV5-1
d_gene: NA
abundance: many
j_gene: TRBJ2-7

CDR3nt: TGTGCCTGGAGGCAATCATCCTACGAGCAGTACTTC
CDR3aa: CAWRQSSYEQYF
v_gene: TRBV30
d_gene: NA
abundance: few
j_gene: TRBJ2-7

CDR3nt: TGCAGCGTGGGGTCCGGGACAGGCTCCTACGAGCAGTACTTC
CDR3aa: CSVGSGTGSYEQYF
v_gene: TRBV29-1
d_gene: TRBD1
abundance: many
j_gene: TRBJ2-7

CDR3nt: TGCGCCAGCAGCGAAAACAGGGGCGTGGGCACTGAAGCTTTCTTT
CDR3aa: CASSENRGVGTEAFF
v_gene: TRBV5-1
d_gene: TRBD1
abundance: once
j_gene: TRBJ1-1

CDR3nt: TGTGCCAGCAGTTTAGGGGGGCAAGAGACCCAGTACTTC
CDR3aa: CASSLGGQETQYF
v_gene: TRBV12-3/TRBV12-4
d_gene: NA
abundance: many
j_gene: TRBJ2-5

CDR3nt: TGCAGTGCTAGCGGGAGCTCCTACAATGAGCAGTTCTTC
CDR3aa: CSASGSSYNEQFF
v_gene: TRBV20-1
d_gene: NA
abundance: many
j_gene: TRBJ2-1

CDR3nt: TGTGCCAGTAGTCTTTCCGGACGGGGGGCCTACGAGCAGTACTTC
CDR3aa: CASSLSGRGAYEQYF
v_gene: TRBV19
d_gene: TRBD2
abundance: NA
j_gene: TRBJ2-7

CDR3nt: TGTGCCAGCAGCCTCCGGGACAAGGGAGGGACAGATACGCAGTATTTT
CDR3aa: CASSLRDKGGTDTQYF
v_gene: TRBV7-3
d_gene: NA
abundance: many
j_gene: TRBJ2-3

CDR3nt: TGTGCCATCAGTGAGCCGACGGGAAGGGGAAACACCATATATTTT
CDR3aa: CAISEPTGRGNTIYF
v_gene: TRBV10-3
d_gene: NA
abundance: NA
j_gene: TRBJ1-3

CDR3nt: TGTGCCAGCAGTTACTCGAGGGGAGAGACCCAGTACTTC
CDR3aa: CASSYSRGETQYF
v_gene: TRBV6-5
d_gene: NA
abundance: many
j_gene: TRBJ2-5